These 12 T cell receptor beta chains came from one sample sequenced in a study of shared clonotypes between healthy human individuals. The protocol was immunoSEQ multiplex PCR, while the TCRdb copy is restricted to in-frame clones and leaves out a portion. This table holds roughly 2,000,000 clones, less than 95% found once. CD45RO-negative cells were positively selected for CCR7, leaving out terminally differentiated effector memory CD45RA+ cells. Sequenced material: naive CD8+ T cells sorted from blood. These receptor sequences come from a man between 18 and 29 years old in good health.

CDR3 sequence reads: CASSPGHGIEEYF. DNA for the CDR3: TGTGCCAGCAGCCCTGGACATGGCATAGAGGAGTATTTT. The chain is built from TRBV6-5 and TRBJ2-3; D is possibly TRBD1 (5 bases). From germline, CDR1 is MNHEY and CDR2 SVGAGI. CDR3 size: 13 residues. Trimming took off 6 bases at V and 13 bases at J, with 20 bases between the two ends.

V gene TRBV4-1 combines with J gene TRBJ1-1; 9 positions match TRBD1. The CDR3 runs 15 residues. Germline lookup yields CDR1 MGHRA and CDR2 YSYEKL. The V gene end was trimmed by 4 bases and the J gene end by 4 bases; junction bases not matched to a gene: 7. The CDR3 DNA reads as TGCGCCAGCAGCCTCCATGAGACAGGGGGCACTGAAGCTTTCTTT. It yields the protein CASSLHETGGTEAFF.

The chain is built from TRBV5-6 and TRBJ1-5, with 8 bases lining up with TRBD1. The CDR3 totals 15 residues. V shed 0 bases and J 3 bases; nucleotides not matched to a gene: 2. Germline V lookup: CDR1 SGHDT, CDR2 YYEEEE. The CDR3, as DNA: TGTGCCAGCAGCTTGGGGACAGGGTACAATCAGCCCCAGCATTTT. As protein: CASSLGTGYNQPQHF.

This chain joins TRBV9 and TRBJ1-5; the D gene is possibly TRBD1 (6 bases). Trimming took 4 bases from V and 7 from J, leaving 15 bases between them. Germline V lookup: CDR1 SGDLS, CDR2 YYNGEE. The CDR3 length is 14 residues. CDR3 DNA sequence: TGTGCCAGCAGCACTACAGGGTCGGGGCAGCCCCAGCATTTT. This gives the protein CASSTTGSGQPQHF.

Worth noting for this clone: The sample contains more than one DNA sequence encoding this CDR3. J is TRBJ1-5 and V is TRBV6-6; D might be TRBD1 (5 bases). V was clipped by 3 bases and J by 0 bases, with 9 bases between them. CDR1 and CDR2 from the germline V gene are MNHNY and SVGAGI (reference sequence). The CDR3 runs 15 residues. The DNA for the CDR3 is TGTGCCAGCAGTTATGGGGGTTATAGCAATCAGCCCCAGCATTTT. This gives the protein CASSYGGYSNQPQHF.

This rearrangement joins TRBV4-1 to TRBJ2-1; 10 bases match TRBD2. The CDR3 runs 16 residues. The ends lost 4 bases at V and 9 bases at J; junction bases unmatched: 12. CDR1 and CDR2 from the germline V gene are MGHRA and YSYEKL. CDR3 sequence reads: CASSLLAGGLGSEQFF. The CDR3 DNA reads TGCGCCAGCAGCCTCTTAGCGGGGGGTCTAGGAAGTGAGCAGTTCTTC.

The chain couples TRBV19 to TRBJ2-5, with a tentative D call TRBD1 (6 bases). The CDR3 has 14 residues. V lost 5 bases to trimming and J lost 4 bases, with 14 bases between them. CDR1 LNHDA and CDR2 SQIVND come from the germline V gene (reference sequence). The CDR3 loop reads CASSLPRDTETQYF. CDR3 in DNA: TGTGCCAGTAGTCTCCCCCGGGACACAGAGACCCAGTACTTC. The whole variable domain, remainder taken from reference TRBV19 and TRBJ2-5, is DGGITQSPKYLFRKEGQNVTLSCEQNLNHDAMYWYRQDPGQGLRLIYYSQIVNDFQKGDIAEGYSVSREKKESFPLTVTSAQKNPTAFYLCASSLPRDTETQYFGPGTRLLVL.

This chain links TRBV10-2 with TRBJ2-7; D not resolved. The germline V gene has CDR1 WSHSY and CDR2 SAAADI. The CDR3 is 14 residues long. V was pared by 2 bases and J by 6 bases, with 14 bases between. For the CDR3, the DNA is TGCGCCAGCAGTGAGATAGGCCTGACGGGCGAGCAGTACTTC. This encodes CASSEIGLTGEQYF.

J is TRBJ2-2 and V is TRBV10-3; 13 bases match TRBD2. This CDR3 region has 18 residues. Per germline, CDR1 ENHRY and CDR2 SYGVKD. Unmatched junction bases numbered 8, after V lost 0 bases and J lost 7 bases. As DNA, the CDR3 is TGTGCCATCAGTGAGTCGACAGGGACTAGCGGGAATGTCGGGGAGCTGTTTTTT. It specifies CAISESTGTSGNVGELFF.

The chain recombines TRBV6-5 with TRBJ2-7; 7 bases line up with TRBD1. V trimming: 6 bases; J trimming: 0 bases; junction bases outside the gene matches: 5. There are 14 residues in the CDR3. Germline assignment: CDR1 MNHEY and CDR2 SVGAGI. The CDR3 loop is CASSVQGNSYEQYF. As DNA, the CDR3 is TGTGCCAGCAGCGTACAGGGGAACTCCTACGAGCAGTACTTC.

This clone was counted once. The CDR3 sequence is CASKSKRQGASSNYGYTF. DNA of the CDR3: TGTGCCAGTAAATCCAAAAGACAGGGGGCTTCATCCAACTATGGCTACACCTTC. The rearrangement uses TRBV19 and TRBJ1-2; the match to TRBD1 covers 10 bases. Germline V lookup: CDR1 LNHDA, CDR2 SQIVND (reference sequence). Trimming took 7 bases from V and 2 from J; bases not matched to a gene: 16. The CDR3 sequence is 18 residues long. Full variable domain (outside the CDR3, taken from reference TRBV19 and TRBJ1-2): DGGITQSPKYLFRKEGQNVTLSCEQNLNHDAMYWYRQDPGQGLRLIYYSQIVNDFQKGDIAEGYSVSREKKESFPLTVTSAQKNPTAFYLCASKSKRQGASSNYGYTFGSGTRLTVV.

The V call is TRBV19, the J call TRBJ2-7; 7 bases agree with TRBD2. V shed 3 bases, J shed 4 bases, and the junction held 3 bases outside the gene matches. This CDR3 is 13 amino acids long. Germline CDR1 reads LNHDA; CDR2 reads SQIVND (reference sequence). CDR3 bases: TGTGCCAGTAGTATGACTAGCTTGTACGAGCAGTACTTC. It is translated as CASSMTSLYEQYF.